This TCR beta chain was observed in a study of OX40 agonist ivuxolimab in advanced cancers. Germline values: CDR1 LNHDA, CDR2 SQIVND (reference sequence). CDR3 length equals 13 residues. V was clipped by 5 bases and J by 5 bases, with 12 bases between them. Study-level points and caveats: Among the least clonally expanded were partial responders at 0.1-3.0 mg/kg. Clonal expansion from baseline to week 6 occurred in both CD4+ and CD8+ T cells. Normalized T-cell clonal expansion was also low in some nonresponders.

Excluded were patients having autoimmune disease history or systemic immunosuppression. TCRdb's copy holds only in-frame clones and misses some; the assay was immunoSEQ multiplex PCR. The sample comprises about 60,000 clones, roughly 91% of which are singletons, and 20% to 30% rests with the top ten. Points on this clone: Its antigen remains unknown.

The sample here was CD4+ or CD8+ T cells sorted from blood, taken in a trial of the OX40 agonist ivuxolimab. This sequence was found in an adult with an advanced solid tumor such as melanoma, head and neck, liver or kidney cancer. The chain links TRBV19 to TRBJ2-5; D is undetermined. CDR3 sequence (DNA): TGTGCCAGTAGTCCGGCCGTTTGGGAGACCCAGTACTTC. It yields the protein CASSPAVWETQYF. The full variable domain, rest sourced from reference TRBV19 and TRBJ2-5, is DGGITQSPKYLFRKEGQNVTLSCEQNLNHDAMYWYRQDPGQGLRLIYYSQIVNDFQKGDIAEGYSVSREKKESFPLTVTSAQKNPTAFYLCASSPAVWETQYFGPGTRLLVL.